The present T cell receptor beta chain was sequenced within a study of Tregs in tolerant kidney transplant recipients. Study-wide points: Biological reproducibility was not directly addressed in this study. Expanding Tregs on activated donor B cells appeared to best identify donor-specific TCRbeta clones. Some patients' samples used different primers over time, so nucleotide sequences weren't comparable.

A remark on this clone: The target antigen is unknown. The read is 3 residues too short to cover the CDR3 end, so that end is filled in from the germline J gene.

V gave up 1 base and J gave up 3 bases, with 4 bases separating them. Germline V lookup: CDR1 KGHSH, CDR2 LQKENI. The CDR3 totals 14 residues. Related graft donors supplied nonmyeloablative bone marrow transplants, and mixed chimerism was transient. Here immunoSEQ multiplex PCR was the method, and the copy in TCRdb shows in-frame clones only, minus some. The data show some 29,000 clones, and the top ten clones hold 1.8%. The sample consisted of CD4+ T cells from blood (PBMCs), taken 24 months after the transplant. The V gene is TRBV18, the J gene TRBJ1-6; no clear D gene. The sequence came from a human patient who received a combined kidney and bone marrow transplant. Some T cells may be graft donor cells. This CDR3 is CASSPLGYNSPLHF. CDR3 DNA (partial): TGTGCCAGCTCACCACTCGGCTATAATTCACCC.